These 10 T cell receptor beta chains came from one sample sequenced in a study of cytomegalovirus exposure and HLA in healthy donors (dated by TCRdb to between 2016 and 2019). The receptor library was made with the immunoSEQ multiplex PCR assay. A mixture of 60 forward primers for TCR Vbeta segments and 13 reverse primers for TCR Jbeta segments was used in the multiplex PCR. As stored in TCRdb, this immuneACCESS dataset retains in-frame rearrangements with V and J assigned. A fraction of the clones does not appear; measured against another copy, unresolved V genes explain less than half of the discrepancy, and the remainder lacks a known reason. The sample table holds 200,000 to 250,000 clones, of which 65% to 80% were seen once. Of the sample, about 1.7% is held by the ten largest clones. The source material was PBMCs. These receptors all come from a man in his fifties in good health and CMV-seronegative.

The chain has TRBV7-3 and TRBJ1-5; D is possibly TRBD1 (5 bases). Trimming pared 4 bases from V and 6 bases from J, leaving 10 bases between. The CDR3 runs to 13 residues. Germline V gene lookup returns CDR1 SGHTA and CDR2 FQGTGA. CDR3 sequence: CASSSGVGQPQHF. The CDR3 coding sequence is TGTGCCAGCAGCTCGGGGGTTGGTCAGCCCCAGCATTTT.

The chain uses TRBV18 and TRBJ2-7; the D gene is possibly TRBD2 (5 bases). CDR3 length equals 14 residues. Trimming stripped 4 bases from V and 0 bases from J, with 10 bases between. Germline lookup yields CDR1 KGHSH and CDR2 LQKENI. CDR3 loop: CASSQGSSSYEQYF. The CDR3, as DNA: TGTGCCAGCTCACAAGGGAGTAGCTCCTACGAGCAGTACTTC.

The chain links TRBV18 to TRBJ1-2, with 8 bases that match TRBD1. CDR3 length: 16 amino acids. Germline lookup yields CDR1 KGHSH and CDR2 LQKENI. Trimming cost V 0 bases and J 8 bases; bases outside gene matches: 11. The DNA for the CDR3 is TGTGCCAGCTCACCACCGGCGCAGGGGGCTTCGGGGGGCTACACCTTC. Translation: CASSPPAQGASGGYTF.

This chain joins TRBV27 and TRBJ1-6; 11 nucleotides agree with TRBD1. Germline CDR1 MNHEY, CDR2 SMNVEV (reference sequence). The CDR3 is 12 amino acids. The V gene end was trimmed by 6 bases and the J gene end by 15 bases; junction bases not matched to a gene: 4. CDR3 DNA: TGTGCCAGCAGAGGACAGGGGGCAAACCTCCACTTT. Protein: CASRGQGANLHF.

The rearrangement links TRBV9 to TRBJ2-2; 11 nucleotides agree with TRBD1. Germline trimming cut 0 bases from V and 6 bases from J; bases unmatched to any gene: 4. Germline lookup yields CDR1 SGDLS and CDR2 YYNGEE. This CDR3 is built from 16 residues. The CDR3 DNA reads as TGTGCCAGCAGCGTAGGGGACAGGGGGAAGTCCGGGGAGCTGTTTTTT. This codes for CASSVGDRGKSGELFF.

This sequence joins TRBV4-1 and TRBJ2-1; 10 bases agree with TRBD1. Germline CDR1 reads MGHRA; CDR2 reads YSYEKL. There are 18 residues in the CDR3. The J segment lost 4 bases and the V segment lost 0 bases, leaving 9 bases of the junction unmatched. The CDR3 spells CASSQDWGQGRIYNEQFF. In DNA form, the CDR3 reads TGCGCCAGCAGCCAAGATTGGGGACAGGGGCGTATTTACAATGAGCAGTTCTTC.

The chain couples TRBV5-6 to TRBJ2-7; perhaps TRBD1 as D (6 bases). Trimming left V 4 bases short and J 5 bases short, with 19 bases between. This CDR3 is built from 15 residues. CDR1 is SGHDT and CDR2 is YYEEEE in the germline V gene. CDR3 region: CASSIGRGRAHEQYF. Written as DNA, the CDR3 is TGTGCCAGCAGCATTGGCAGGGGTCGGGCCCACGAGCAGTACTTC.

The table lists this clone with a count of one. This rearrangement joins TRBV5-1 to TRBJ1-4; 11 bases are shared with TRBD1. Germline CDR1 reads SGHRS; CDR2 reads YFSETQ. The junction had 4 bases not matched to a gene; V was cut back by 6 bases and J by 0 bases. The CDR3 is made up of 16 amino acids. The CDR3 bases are TGCGCCAGCACCGGACAGGGGGCGGCAACTAATGAAAAACTGTTTTTT. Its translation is CASTGQGAATNEKLFF.

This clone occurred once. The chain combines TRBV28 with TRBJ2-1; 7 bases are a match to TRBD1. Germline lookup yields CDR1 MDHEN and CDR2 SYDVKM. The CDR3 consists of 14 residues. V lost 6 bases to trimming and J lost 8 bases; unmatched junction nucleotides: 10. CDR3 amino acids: CASRGTVNSYEQFF. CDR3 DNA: TGTGCCAGCAGGGGGACAGTAAATTCCTATGAGCAGTTCTTC.

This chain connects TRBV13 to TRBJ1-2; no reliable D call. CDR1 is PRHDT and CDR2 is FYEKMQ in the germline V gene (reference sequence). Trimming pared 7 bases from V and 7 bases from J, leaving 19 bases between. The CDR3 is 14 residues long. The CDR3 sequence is CASTQRGVAGGYTF. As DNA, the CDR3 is TGTGCCAGCACCCAGCGCGGGGTTGCGGGTGGCTACACCTTC.